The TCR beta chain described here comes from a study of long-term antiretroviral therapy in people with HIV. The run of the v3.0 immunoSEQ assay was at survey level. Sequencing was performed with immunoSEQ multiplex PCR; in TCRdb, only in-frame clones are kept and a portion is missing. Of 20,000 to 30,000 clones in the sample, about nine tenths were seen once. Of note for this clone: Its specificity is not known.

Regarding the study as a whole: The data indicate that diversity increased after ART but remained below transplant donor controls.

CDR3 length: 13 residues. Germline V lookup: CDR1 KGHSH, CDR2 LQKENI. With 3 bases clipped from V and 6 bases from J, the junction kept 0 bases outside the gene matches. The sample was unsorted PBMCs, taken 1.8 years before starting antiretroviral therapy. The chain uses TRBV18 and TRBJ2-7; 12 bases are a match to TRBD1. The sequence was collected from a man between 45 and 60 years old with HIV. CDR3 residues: CASSPGQGAEQYF. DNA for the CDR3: TGTGCCAGCTCACCGGGACAGGGGGCCGAGCAGTACTTC.